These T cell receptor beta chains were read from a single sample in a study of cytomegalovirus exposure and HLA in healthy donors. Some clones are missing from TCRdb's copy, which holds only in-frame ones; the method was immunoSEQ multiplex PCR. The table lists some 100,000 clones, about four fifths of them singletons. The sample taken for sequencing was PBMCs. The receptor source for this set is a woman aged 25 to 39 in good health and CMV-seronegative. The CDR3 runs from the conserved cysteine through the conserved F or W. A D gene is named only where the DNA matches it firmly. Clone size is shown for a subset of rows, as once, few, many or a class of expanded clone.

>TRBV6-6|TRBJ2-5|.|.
CASSYPNGLQETQYF
TGTGCCAGCAGTTACCCCAATGGACTCCAAGAGACCCAGTACTTC
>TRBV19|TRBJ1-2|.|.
CASSIATGQGFRGYTF
TGTGCCAGTAGTATAGCGACGGGGCAGGGGTTTCGTGGCTACACCTTC
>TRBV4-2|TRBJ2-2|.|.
CASSQAHLRGTGELFF
TGTGCCAGCAGCCAGGCCCATTTAAGGGGTACCGGGGAGCTGTTTTTT
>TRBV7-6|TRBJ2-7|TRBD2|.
CASNEREGGFYEQYF
TGTGCCAGCAACGAGCGGGAGGGCGGTTTCTACGAGCAGTACTTC
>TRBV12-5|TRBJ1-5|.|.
CASGLVPSNQPQHF
TGTGCTAGTGGTTTGGTCCCCTCTAATCAGCCCCAGCATTTT
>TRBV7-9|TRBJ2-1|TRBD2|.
CASSLPPVAGGPVSEQFF
TGTGCCAGCAGCTTGCCCCCCGTGGCGGGAGGGCCAGTCAGTGAGCAGTTCTTC
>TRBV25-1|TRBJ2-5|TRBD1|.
CASRGDSGPQETQYF
TGTGCCAGCAGAGGGGACAGCGGCCCCCAAGAGACCCAGTACTTC
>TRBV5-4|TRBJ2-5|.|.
CASSQLLQVQETQYF
TGTGCCAGCAGCCAACTGCTACAGGTACAAGAGACCCAGTACTTC
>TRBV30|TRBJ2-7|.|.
CAWSVGAGYEQYF
TGTGCCTGGAGTGTAGGGGCAGGATACGAGCAGTACTTC
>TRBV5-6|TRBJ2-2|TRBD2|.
CASSSPLAGGPGSGELFF
TGTGCCAGCAGCTCCCCCCTAGCGGGAGGGCCTGGGTCCGGGGAGCTGTTTTTT
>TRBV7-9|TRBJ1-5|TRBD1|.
CSSSLVSQGAGQPQHF
TGTTCCAGCAGCTTAGTTTCACAGGGGGCCGGTCAGCCCCAGCATTTT
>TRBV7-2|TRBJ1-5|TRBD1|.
CASSLEGQPNQPQHF
TGTGCCAGCAGCTTAGAGGGACAGCCAAATCAGCCCCAGCATTTT
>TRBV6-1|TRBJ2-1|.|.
CASSRRTGVLFF
TGTGCCAGCAGCCGAAGAACGGGAGTTCTGTTCTTC
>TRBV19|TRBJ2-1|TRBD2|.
CASLYRVGGAGPGNEQFF
TGTGCCAGCCTCTATAGGGTCGGGGGAGCGGGACCGGGAAATGAGCAGTTCTTC
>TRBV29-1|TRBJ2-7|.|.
CSVVRGYEQYF
TGCAGCGTTGTTAGGGGTTACGAGCAGTACTTC
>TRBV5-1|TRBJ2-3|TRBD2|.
CASSLGLAGDTQYF
TGCGCCAGCAGCTTGGGACTAGCGGGAGATACGCAGTATTTT
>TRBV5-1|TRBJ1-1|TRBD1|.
CASSQTGDTEAFF
TGCGCCAGCAGCCAAACAGGGGACACTGAAGCTTTCTTT
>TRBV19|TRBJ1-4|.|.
CASTTGTRNEKLFF
TGTGCCAGTACGACCGGGACACGTAATGAAAAACTGTTTTTT
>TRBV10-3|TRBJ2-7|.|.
CAIRPGPGSFSYEQYF
TGTGCCATCAGGCCCGGACCGGGAAGCTTTTCCTACGAGCAGTACTTC
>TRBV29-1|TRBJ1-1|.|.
CSVERSGINTEAFF
TGCAGCGTTGAACGATCAGGGATCAACACTGAAGCTTTCTTT
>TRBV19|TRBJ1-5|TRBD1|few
CASEQGIYGNQPQHF
TGTGCCAGCGAACAGGGGATTTATGGCAATCAGCCCCAGCATTTT
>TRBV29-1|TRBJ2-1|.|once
CSVVPTRGGNNEQFF
TGCAGCGTTGTCCCGACTAGAGGCGGAAACAATGAGCAGTTCTTC
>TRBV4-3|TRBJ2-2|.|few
CASSQAQGQITGELFF
TGCGCCAGCAGCCAAGCACAGGGACAAATCACCGGGGAGCTGTTTTTT
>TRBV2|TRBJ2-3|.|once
CASRLVRTDTQYF
TGTGCCAGCAGACTAGTTCGCACAGATACGCAGTATTTT
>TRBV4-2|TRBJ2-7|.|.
CASSPERDIYEQYF
TGTGCCAGCAGCCCCGAAAGGGACATCTACGAGCAGTACTTC
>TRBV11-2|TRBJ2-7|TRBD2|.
CASSLAGLAGSPYEQYF
TGTGCCAGCAGCTTAGCCGGACTAGCGGGATCGCCCTACGAGCAGTACTTC
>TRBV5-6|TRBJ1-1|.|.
CASSTDSLMNTEAFF
TGTGCCAGCAGCACGGACAGTTTGATGAACACTGAAGCTTTCTTT
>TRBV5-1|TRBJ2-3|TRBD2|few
CASSAGTSTDTQYF
TGCGCCAGCAGCGCCGGGACTAGTACAGATACGCAGTATTTT
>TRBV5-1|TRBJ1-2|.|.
CASSLGGRDYGYTF
TGCGCCAGCAGCCTTGGGGGCAGGGATTATGGCTACACCTTC
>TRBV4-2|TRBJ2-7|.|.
CASSQDLDSLREQYF
TGTGCCAGCAGCCAAGATCTTGACAGTTTACGAGAGCAGTACTTC
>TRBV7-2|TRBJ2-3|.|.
CASRQGVASDTQYF
TGTGCCAGCAGACAAGGCGTAGCTTCAGATACGCAGTATTTT
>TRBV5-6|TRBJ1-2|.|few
CASSPRTDYGYTF
TGTGCCAGCAGCCCCAGGACAGACTATGGCTACACCTTC
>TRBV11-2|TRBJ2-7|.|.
CASSISMSPYEQYF
TGTGCCAGCAGCATAAGCATGTCGCCCTACGAGCAGTACTTC
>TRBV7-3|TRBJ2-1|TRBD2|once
CASSPGRSSYNEQFF
TGTGCCAGCAGCCCCGGGAGGAGCTCCTACAATGAGCAGTTCTTC
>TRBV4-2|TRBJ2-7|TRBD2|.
CASSQDSWTSGMYYEQYF
TGTGCCAGCAGCCAAGATTCCTGGACTAGCGGGATGTACTACGAGCAGTACTTC
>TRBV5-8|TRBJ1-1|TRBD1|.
CASSQGQGAPGLAFF
TGTGCCAGCAGCCAGGGACAGGGGGCGCCTGGATTGGCTTTCTTT
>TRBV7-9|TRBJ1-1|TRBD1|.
CASSLRQGEGTEAFF
TGTGCCAGCAGCCTTCGACAGGGTGAGGGCACTGAAGCTTTCTTT
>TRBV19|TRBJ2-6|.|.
CASIAWTAGANVLTF
TGTGCCAGCATTGCTTGGACAGCTGGGGCCAACGTCCTGACTTTC
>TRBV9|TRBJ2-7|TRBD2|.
CASSVTAGGSYEQYF
TGTGCCAGCAGCGTAACAGCGGGAGGTTCCTACGAGCAGTACTTC
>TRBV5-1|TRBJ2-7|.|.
CASSIRGSGTYEQYF
TGCGCCAGCAGCATTAGGGGCAGTGGGACCTACGAGCAGTACTTC
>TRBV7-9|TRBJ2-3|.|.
CASSSPRRDTQYF
TGTGCCAGCAGCTCACCTCGGAGAGATACGCAGTATTTT
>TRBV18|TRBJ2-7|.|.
CASSPGLASTFYEQYF
TGTGCCAGCTCACCAGGGCTAGCGTCTACCTTCTACGAGCAGTACTTC
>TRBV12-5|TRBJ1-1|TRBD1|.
CASGLYPGGEAFF
TGTGCTAGTGGTTTGTACCCAGGGGGGGAAGCTTTCTTT
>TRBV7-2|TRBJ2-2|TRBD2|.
CASRGLAGGNTGELFF
TGTGCCAGCAGGGGACTAGCGGGAGGGAACACCGGGGAGCTGTTTTTT
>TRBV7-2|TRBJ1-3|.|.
CASSPGRGSGNTIYF
TGTGCCAGCAGCCCCGGGAGGGGATCTGGAAACACCATATATTTT
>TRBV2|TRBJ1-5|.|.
CASSEALRGNQPQHF
TGTGCCAGCAGTGAAGCGCTTCGGGGAAATCAGCCCCAGCATTTT
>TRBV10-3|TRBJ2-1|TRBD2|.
CAISVREEGNEQFF
TGTGCCATCAGTGTGCGGGAGGAGGGCAATGAGCAGTTCTTC
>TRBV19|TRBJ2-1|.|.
CASSNTAGSYNEQFF
TGTGCCAGTAGTAACACGGCGGGCTCCTACAATGAGCAGTTCTTC
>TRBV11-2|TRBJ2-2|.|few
CASSLDRGTVTSELFF
TGTGCCAGCAGCTTAGATCGAGGTACGGTCACGTCGGAGCTGTTTTTT
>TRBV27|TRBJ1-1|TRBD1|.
CASSFSGTGLAEAFF
TGTGCCAGCAGTTTTTCCGGGACAGGGTTGGCTGAAGCTTTCTTT
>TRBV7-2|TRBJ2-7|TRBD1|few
CASSSGTGTYEQYF
TGTGCCAGCAGCTCGGGGACAGGGACCTACGAGCAGTACTTC
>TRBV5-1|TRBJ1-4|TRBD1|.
CASSWGQGGKLFF
TGCGCCAGCAGCTGGGGACAGGGGGGAAAACTGTTTTTT
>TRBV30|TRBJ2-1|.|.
CAWSRGGGNNEQFF
TGTGCCTGGAGTCGTGGTGGAGGTAACAATGAGCAGTTCTTC